The 10 T cell receptor beta chains below come from one sample, sequenced in a study of blood T cell repertoires in COVID-19 (dated by TCRdb to the early 2020s). The method behind the library was the immunoSEQ multiplex PCR assay. The table comes from immuneACCESS by way of TCRdb, which keeps in-frame sequences with V and J called. Part of the clones is missing from these tables; in studies checked, under half for an unresolved V gene and the rest for unknown reasons. In this sample the table shows about 440,000 clones, approximately 90% of which occur a single time. Roughly 13% of the sample rests with the top ten. The sequencing sample was made of peripheral blood. Receptor source: a woman between 50 and 59 years old with COVID-19, enrolled during active disease.

CDR3 residues: CASSLKGNIQYF. The CDR3, as DNA: TGTGCCAGCAGCTTAAAGGGGAACATTCAGTACTTC. The rearrangement uses TRBV5-8 and TRBJ2-4; a weak D match, TRBD1 (5 bases). Germline loops: CDR1 SGHTS, CDR2 YDEGEE. Deletions cut 2 bases from V and 7 bases from J, with 7 bases between. CDR3 size: 12 residues.

This clone was detected a few times. The chain recombines TRBV6-5 with TRBJ2-7, with 9 bases that match TRBD1. Germline V gene lookup returns CDR1 MNHEY and CDR2 SVGAGI. The CDR3 is made up of 15 amino acids. The ends lost 2 bases at V and 1 base at J; junction bases unmatched: 3. The CDR3 region has the DNA TGTGCCAGCAGTTACGGGACAGGGTCTTCCTACGAGCAGTACTTC. This gives the protein CASSYGTGSSYEQYF.

V and J are TRBV2 and TRBJ2-3; 8 nucleotides agree with TRBD2. V was pared by 7 bases and J by 2 bases, with 8 bases of the junction left unmatched. The CDR3 is 15 amino acids. Germline V gene sequence: CDR1 SNHLY, CDR2 FYNNEI. As DNA, the CDR3 is TGTGCCAGCACTCGGGAGGGGGGGCACACAGATACGCAGTATTTT. This gives the protein CASTREGGHTDTQYF.

The CDR3 nucleotides read TGTGCCTGGAGTGTAATACAGTCCGACGAGCAGTACTTC. It codes for CAWSVIQSDEQYF. V usage is TRBV30 and J usage is TRBJ2-7, with no clear D. This CDR3 contains 13 residues. Germline CDR1 and CDR2: GTSNPN and SVGIG (reference sequence). V was cut by 0 bases and J by 5 bases, with 11 bases left in between.

This sequence joins TRBV11-3 and TRBJ2-2; 9 bases line up with TRBD2. The CDR3 is made up of 19 amino acids. J was trimmed by 3 bases and V by 0 bases; bases with no gene match: 11. The V gene's germline CDR1 is SGHNT and CDR2 YENEEA. CDR3 nucleotide sequence: TGTGCCAGCAGCTTAGAGGAGTGGCGGGGGGGCGCGGACACCGGGGAGCTGTTTTTT. Amino acids: CASSLEEWRGGADTGELFF.

As DNA, the CDR3 is TGTGCCAGTAGGGGCAATGAGCAGTTCTTC. Its translation is CASRGNEQFF. This rearrangement joins TRBV25-1 to TRBJ2-1; D may be TRBD1 (5 bases). Trimming cost V 9 bases and J 6 bases, with 6 bases left between them. This CDR3 is built from 10 residues. Germline CDR1 and CDR2: MGHDK and SYGVNS.

V and J are TRBV4-2 and TRBJ2-5; TRBD2 aligns across 16 bases. This CDR3 comprises 19 residues. Germline loops: CDR1 LGHNA, CDR2 YNFKEQ. The trim removed 4 bases at V and 2 bases at J, leaving 10 bases unmatched. The CDR3 DNA follows: TGTGCCAGCAGCCCACGTCCGGGACTAGCGGGGGGGCGACAAGAGACCCAGTACTTC. Its protein product is CASSPRPGLAGGRQETQYF.

The chain has TRBV2 and TRBJ1-1, with unresolved D. V was trimmed by 6 bases and J by 0 bases, leaving 11 bases between them. The germline gives CDR1 SNHLY, CDR2 FYNNEI. The CDR3 runs 14 residues. The CDR3 loop is CASRPSLMNTEAFF. CDR3 nucleotide sequence: TGTGCCAGCAGGCCTAGTCTCATGAACACTGAAGCTTTCTTT.

The chain is built from TRBV5-1 and TRBJ2-7, with D possibly being TRBD2 (5 bases). The CDR3 runs to 13 residues. Germline loops: CDR1 SGHRS, CDR2 YFSETQ. The ends were cut back, 3 bases at V and 0 bases at J, with 7 bases in the middle. CDR3 sequence reads: CASSYGDSYEQYF. The CDR3 DNA reads as TGCGCCAGCAGCTACGGGGACTCCTACGAGCAGTACTTC. The full variable domain, its missing parts supplied by reference TRBV5-1 and TRBJ2-7, is KAGVTQTPRYLIKTRGQQVTLSCSPISGHRSVSWYQQTPGQGLQFLFEYFSETQRNKGNFPGRFSGRQFSNSRSEMNVSTLELGDSALYLCASSYGDSYEQYFGPGTRLTVT.

A remark on this clone: Other DNA sequences in the same sample also yield this CDR3. This chain uses TRBV30 with TRBJ1-2, with D uncertain. The CDR3 has 11 amino acids. Trimming shortened V by 3 bases and J by 8 bases, and 10 bases separated the two germline ends. From germline, CDR1 is GTSNPN and CDR2 SVGIG (reference sequence). CDR3 in DNA: TGTGCCTGGAGCGCCGGAGGAGGCTACACCTTC. It encodes CAWSAGGGYTF.